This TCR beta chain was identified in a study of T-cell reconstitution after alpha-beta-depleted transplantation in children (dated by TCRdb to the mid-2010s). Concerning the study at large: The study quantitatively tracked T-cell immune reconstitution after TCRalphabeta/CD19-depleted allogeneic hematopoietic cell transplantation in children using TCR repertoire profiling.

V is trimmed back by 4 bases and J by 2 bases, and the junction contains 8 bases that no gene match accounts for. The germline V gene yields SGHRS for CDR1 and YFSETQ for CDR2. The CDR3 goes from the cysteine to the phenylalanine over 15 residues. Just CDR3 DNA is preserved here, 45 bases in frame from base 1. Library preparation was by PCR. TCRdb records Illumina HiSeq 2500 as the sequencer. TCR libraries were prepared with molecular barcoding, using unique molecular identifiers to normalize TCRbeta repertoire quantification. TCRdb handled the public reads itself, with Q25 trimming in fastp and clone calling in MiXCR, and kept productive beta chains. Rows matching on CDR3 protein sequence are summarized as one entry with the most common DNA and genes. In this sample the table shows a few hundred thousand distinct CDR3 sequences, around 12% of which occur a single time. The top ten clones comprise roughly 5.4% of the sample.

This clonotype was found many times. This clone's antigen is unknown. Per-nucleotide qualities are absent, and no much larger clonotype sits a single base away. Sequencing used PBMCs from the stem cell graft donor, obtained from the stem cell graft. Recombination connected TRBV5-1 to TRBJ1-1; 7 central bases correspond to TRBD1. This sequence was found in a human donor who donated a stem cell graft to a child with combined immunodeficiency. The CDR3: CASSRRGQLNTEAFF. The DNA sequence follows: TGCGCCAGCAGCAGACGGGGACAGCTTAACACTGAAGCTTTCTTT.